This T cell receptor beta chain was captured in a study of CD8 T cells in ankylosing spondylitis. Points from the study as a whole: A motif in TCR beta, a set of eight highly homologous variants, appeared characteristic of ankylosing spondylitis blood. The clones that were linked to disease were reported to be significantly enriched in matched synovial fluid samples from ankylosing spondylitis patients. A subset of motif variants has previously been described in the synovial fluid and blood of reactive arthritis. Clones linked with disease were CD8+ and fairly uncommon in the peripheral blood.

Of note for this clonotype: The antigen remains undetermined.

Quantitative 5'-RACE with molecular barcodes produced the TCR beta libraries. TCRdb ran MiXCR on the 5' RACE reads and lists one entry per CDR3 protein. The sample lists around 480,000 distinct CDR3 sequences; about a sixth were seen once. V was cut by 4 bases and J by 3 bases, with 9 bases left in between. The CDR3 is made up of 13 amino acids. Germline V CDR1 and CDR2: SGHRS, YFSETQ. Sequencing input: blood, either unsorted or a sorted T cell fraction (not recorded which). The chain recombines TRBV5-1 with TRBJ2-3; D unclear. The clonotype originates from a male donor with ankylosing spondylitis. CDR3 amino acids: CASSLEYTDTQYF. CDR3 DNA: TGCGCCAGCAGCCTGGAGTATACAGATACGCAGTATTTT.